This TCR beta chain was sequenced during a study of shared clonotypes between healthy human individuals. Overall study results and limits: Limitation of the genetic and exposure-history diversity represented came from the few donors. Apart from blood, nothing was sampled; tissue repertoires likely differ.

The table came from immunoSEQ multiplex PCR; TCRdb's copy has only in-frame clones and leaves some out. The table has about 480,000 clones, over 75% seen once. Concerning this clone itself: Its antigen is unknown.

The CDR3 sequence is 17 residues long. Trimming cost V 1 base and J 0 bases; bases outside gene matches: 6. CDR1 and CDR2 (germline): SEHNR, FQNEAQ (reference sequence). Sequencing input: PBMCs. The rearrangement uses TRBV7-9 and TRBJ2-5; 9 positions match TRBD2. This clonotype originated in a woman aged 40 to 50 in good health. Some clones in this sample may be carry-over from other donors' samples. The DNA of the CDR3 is TGTGCCAGCAGCTTAGGATTAAGCGGGGGGAACCAAGAGACCCAGTACTTC. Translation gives CASSLGLSGGNQETQYF.